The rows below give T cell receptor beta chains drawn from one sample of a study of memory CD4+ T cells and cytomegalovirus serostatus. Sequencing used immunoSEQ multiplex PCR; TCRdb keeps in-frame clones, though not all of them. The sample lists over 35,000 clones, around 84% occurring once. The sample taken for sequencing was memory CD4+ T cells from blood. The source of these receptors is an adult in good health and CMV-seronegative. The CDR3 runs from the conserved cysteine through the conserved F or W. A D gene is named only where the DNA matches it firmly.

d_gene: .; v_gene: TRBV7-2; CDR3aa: CASSGQGPGTEAFF
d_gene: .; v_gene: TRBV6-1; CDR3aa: CASSAGRVQETQYF
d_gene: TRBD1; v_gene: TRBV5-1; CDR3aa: CASQQGAGYGYTF
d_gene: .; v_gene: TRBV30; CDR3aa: CAWRGSLNTEAFF
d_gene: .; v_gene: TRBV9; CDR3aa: CASSVGRNGGNTIYF
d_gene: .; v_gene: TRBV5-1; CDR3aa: CASSLAPGGGAGNTIYF
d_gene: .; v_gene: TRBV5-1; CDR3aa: CASSLTGGDPYEQYF
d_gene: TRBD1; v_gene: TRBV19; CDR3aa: CASSIGTGIVQPQHF
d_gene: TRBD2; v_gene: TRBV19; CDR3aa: CASSNPSGGGSYNEQFF
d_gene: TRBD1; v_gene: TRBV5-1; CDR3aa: CASSPRDRGDTEAFF
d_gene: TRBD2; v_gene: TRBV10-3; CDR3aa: CAISEGYLRAGGHNEQFF
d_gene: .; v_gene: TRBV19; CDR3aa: CASSTRRTAFGGQYF
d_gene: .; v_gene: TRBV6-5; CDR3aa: CASRSPQIKPYGYTF
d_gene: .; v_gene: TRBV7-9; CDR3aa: CASSPSAGPVYEQYF
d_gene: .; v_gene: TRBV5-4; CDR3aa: CASSTGMGREDEQYF
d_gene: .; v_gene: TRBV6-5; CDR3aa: CASTKRQDTEAFF
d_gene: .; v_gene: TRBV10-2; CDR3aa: CASSERRVDTEAFF
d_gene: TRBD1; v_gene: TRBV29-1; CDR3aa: CSSGQGNTEAFF
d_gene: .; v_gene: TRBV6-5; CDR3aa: CASSYRQGSNEKLFF
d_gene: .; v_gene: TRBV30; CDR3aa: CAWSVGRAFF
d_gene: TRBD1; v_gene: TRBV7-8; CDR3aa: CASSRDRRNHQPQHF
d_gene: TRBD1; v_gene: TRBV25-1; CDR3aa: CASSADRVNTEAFF